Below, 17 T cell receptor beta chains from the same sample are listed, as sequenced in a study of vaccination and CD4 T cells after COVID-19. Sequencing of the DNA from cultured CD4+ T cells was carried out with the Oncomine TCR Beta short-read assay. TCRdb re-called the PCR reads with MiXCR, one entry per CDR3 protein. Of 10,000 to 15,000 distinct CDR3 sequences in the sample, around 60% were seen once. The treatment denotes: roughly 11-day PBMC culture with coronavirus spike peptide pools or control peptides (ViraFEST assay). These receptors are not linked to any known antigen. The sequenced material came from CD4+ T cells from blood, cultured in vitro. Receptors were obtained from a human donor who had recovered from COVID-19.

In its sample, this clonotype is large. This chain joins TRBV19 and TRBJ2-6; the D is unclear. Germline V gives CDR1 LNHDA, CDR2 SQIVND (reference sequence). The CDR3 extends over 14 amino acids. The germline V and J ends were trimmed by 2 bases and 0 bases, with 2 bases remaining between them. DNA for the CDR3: TGTGCCAGTAGTATACCCTCTGGGGCCAACGTCCTGACTTTC. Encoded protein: CASSIPSGANVLTF.

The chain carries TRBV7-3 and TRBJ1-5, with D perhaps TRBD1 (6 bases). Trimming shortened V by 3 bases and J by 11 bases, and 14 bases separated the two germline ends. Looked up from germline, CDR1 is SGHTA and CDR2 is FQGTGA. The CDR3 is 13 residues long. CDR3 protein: CASSLTLGGAQHF. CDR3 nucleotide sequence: TGTGCCAGCAGCTTGACATTAGGGGGGGCCCAGCATTTT. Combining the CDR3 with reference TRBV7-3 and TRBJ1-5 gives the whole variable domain GAGVSQTPSNKVTEKGKYVELRCDPISGHTALYWYRQSLGQGPEFLIYFQGTGAADDSGLPNDRFFAVRPEGSVSTLKIQRTERGDSAVYLCASSLTLGGAQHFGDGTRLSIL.

For the CDR3, the DNA is TGTGCCAGCAGGGTGGGACACCGGAACACTGAAGCTTTCTTT. Amino acids: CASRVGHRNTEAFF. The J gene is TRBJ1-1, the V gene TRBV12-3 or TRBV12-4, with D possibly TRBD1 on 6 matching bases. The V end was cut by 6 bases, the J end by 1 base, with 12 bases between. This CDR3 contains 14 residues.

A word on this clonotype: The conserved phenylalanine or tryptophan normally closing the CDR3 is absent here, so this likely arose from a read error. The CDR3 loop is CSARGDSYGYTL. CDR3 nucleotide sequence: TGCAGTGCCAGGGGAGATTCCTATGGCTACACCCTC. The chain links TRBV20-1 to TRBJ1-2; D perhaps matches TRBD1 (6 bases). Trimming pared 6 bases from V and 4 bases from J, leaving 12 bases between. The CDR3 sequence is 12 residues long. CDR1 and CDR2 from the germline V gene are DFQATT and SNEGSKA (reference sequence).

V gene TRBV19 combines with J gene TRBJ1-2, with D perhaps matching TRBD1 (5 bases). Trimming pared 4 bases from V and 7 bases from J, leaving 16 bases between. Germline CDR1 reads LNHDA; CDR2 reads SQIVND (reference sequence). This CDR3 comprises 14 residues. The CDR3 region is CASSRGGSGGGYTF. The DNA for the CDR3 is TGTGCCAGTAGTAGGGGCGGCTCTGGAGGTGGCTACACCTTC.

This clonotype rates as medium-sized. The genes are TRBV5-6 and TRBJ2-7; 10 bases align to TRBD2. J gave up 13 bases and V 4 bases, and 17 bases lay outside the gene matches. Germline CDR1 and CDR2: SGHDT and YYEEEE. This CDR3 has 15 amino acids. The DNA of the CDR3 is TGTGCCAGCAGCCTCATTGGTACTAGCGGGGCTCATCAATACTTC. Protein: CASSLIGTSGAHQYF.

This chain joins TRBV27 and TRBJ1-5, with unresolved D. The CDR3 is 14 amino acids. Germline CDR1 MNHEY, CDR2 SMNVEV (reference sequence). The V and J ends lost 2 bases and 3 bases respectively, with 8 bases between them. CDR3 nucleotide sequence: TGTGCCAGCAGTTTAGTAGGGCTCAATCAGCCCCAGCATTTT. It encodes CASSLVGLNQPQHF.

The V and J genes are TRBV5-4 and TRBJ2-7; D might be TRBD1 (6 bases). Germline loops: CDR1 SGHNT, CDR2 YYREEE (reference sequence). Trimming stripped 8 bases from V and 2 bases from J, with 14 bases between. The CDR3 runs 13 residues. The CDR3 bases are TGTGCCAGTCATAAGACAGGCACCTACGAGCAGTACTTC. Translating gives CASHKTGTYEQYF. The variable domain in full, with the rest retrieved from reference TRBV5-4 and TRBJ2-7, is ETGVTQSPTHLIKTRGQQVTLRCSSQSGHNTVSWYQQALGQGPQFIFQYYREEENGRGNFPPRFSGLQFPNYSSELNVNALELDDSALYLCASHKTGTYEQYFGPGTRLTVT.

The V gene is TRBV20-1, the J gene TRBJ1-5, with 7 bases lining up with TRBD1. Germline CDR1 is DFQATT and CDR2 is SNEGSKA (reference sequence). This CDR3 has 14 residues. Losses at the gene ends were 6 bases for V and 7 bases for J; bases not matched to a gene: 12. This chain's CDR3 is CSALPYRGDQPQHF. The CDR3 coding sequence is TGCAGTGCCCTACCGTACAGGGGAGACCAGCCCCAGCATTTT.

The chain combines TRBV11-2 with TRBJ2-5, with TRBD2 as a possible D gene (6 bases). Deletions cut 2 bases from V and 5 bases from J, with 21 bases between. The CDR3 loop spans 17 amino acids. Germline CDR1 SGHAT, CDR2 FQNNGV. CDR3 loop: CASSLRVGGAPGETQYF. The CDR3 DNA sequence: TGTGCCAGCAGCTTAAGAGTCGGCGGGGCGCCCGGGGAGACCCAGTACTTC.

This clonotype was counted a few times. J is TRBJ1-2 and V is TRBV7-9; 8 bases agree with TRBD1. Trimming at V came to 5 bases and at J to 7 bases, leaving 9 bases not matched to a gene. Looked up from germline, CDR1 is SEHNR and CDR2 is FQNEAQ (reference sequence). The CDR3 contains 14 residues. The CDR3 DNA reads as TGTGCCAGCAGCGGAGACCAGGGGGCGGCTGGCTACACCTTC. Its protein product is CASSGDQGAAGYTF.

Here the CDR3 reads CASSLESNQPQHF. CDR3 nucleotide sequence: TGTGCCAGCAGCCTAGAGAGCAATCAGCCCCAGCATTTT. The chain joins TRBV27 to TRBJ1-5; no clear D. CDR3 length equals 13 residues. The germline gives CDR1 MNHEY, CDR2 SMNVEV (reference sequence). V was trimmed by 6 bases and J by 1 base, leaving 7 bases between them.

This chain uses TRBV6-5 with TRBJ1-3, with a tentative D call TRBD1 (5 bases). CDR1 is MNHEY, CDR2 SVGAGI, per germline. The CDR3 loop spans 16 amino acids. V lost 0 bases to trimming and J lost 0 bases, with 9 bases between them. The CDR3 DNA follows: TGTGCCAGCAGTTACTCGGGGGTTCTCTCTGGAAACACCATATATTTT. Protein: CASSYSGVLSGNTIYF.

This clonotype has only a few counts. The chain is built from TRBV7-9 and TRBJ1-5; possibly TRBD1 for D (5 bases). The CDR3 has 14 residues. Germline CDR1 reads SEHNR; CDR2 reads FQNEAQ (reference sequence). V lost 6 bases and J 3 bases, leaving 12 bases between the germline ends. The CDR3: CASSQDSNNQPQHF. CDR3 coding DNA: TGTGCCAGCAGTCAAGACAGTAACAATCAGCCCCAGCATTTT. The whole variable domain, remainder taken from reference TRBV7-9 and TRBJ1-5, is DTGVSQNPRHKITKRGQNVTFRCDPISEHNRLYWYRQTLGQGPEFLTYFQNEAQLEKSRLLSDRFSAERPKGSFSTLEIQRTEQGDSAMYLCASSQDSNNQPQHFGDGTRLSIL.

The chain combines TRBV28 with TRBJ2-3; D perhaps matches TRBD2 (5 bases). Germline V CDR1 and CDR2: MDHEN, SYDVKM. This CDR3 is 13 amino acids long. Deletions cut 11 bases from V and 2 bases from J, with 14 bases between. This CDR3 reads CAGLDSNTDTQYF. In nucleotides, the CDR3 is TGTGCCGGACTGGACTCAAACACAGATACGCAGTATTTT.

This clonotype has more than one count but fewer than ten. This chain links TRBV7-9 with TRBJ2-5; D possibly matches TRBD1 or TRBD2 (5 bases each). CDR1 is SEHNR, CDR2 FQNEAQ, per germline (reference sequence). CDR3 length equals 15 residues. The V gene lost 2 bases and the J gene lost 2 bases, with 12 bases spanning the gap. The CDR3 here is CASSLQGRSQETQYF. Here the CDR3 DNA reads TGTGCCAGCAGCTTACAGGGACGGAGTCAAGAGACCCAGTACTTC.

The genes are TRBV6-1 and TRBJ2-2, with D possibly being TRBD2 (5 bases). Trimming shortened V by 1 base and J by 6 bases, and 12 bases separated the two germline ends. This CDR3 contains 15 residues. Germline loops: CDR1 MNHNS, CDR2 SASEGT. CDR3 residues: CASSEGSYGAGELFF. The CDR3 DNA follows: TGTGCCAGCAGTGAAGGGTCCTACGGGGCCGGGGAGCTGTTTTTT.